This TCR beta chain was observed in a study of T cells in Graves' hyperthyroidism and ophthalmopathy (dated by TCRdb to about 2019). For the study in its entirety: Peripheral blood samples were taken at the time of initial diagnosis, prior to any treatment. Prospective prediction of ophthalmopathy was tested in an independent validation cohort consisting of under 20 hyperthyroidism patients and 15 or so patients who later progressed to ophthalmopathy. In addition, the study compared T-cell repertoires in thyroid tissue and in blood from about 6 Graves' hyperthyroidism patients. Once sampling was done, hyperthyroidism patients were given methimazole at a starting dose of 30 mg daily, whereas ophthalmopathy patients were given high-dose intravenous methylprednisolone. The approximately 90 discovery patients were randomly split 7:3 into training and test sets. A discovery cohort of roughly 100 patients, about 43 with Graves' ophthalmopathy and 57 with stable Graves' hyperthyroidism, was used to find distinguishing TCR V-J signatures. The paper describes TCR Vbeta CDR3 sequencing of 120 to 150 peripheral blood samples, made up of 43 ophthalmopathy patients, approximately 73 hyperthyroidism patients and 17 progressor patients.

About this clonotype: Its antigen remains undetermined. One base away there is no much larger clone; base qualities are not given.

The germline V gene supplies CDR1 MGHRA and CDR2 YSYEKL. The CDR3 measures 14 amino acids from cysteine to phenylalanine. This entry keeps only the CDR3 DNA: 42 bases, framed from base 1. Relative to germline, V is 1 base shorter and J is 4 bases shorter, with 8 bases between their ends. The TCR beta CDR3 regions were amplified from the RNA transcripts. For the first round of RT-PCR on the TCR CDR3, the HTBI primer set was used together with the Qiagen OneStep RT-PCR kit. Libraries were constructed in a second round of multiplex PCR, after which size selection and purification were carried out. Libraries were sequenced paired-end with 100 bp reads on an Illumina HiSeq2000. Concerning the study's data processing: SOAPnuke was used to process the raw data, with reads discarded if the reads contained adapters or uncalled bases, had a mean Phred below 15, or lacked an exact constant-primer or identifier match. High-quality paired reads were merged with COPE v1.2.5, and unique nucleotide sequences were defined as clonotypes. MiTCR v1.1 was used to align clonotypes to the IMGT TRBV, TRBD and TRBJ reference segments. The analysis was restricted to V-J combinations with a frequency above 0.0001, which together covered just over 99% of the repertoires. The TCS score was defined as the ratio of F50 (clonal expansion) to E x V (chaos), calculated using BLOSUM62-based TCRdist between CDR3 peptides within each V-J. Welch's t-statistics and random forest reduced 514 V-J features to roughly 13, which were used in a naive Bayes classifier (R e1071). The Morisita-Horn index was used to measure how similar the thyroid and blood repertoires were. TCRdb reanalyzed the raw reads on its own, using fastp at Q25 for trimming and MiXCR for clone calling, and kept in-frame beta chains. Each entry is one CDR3 protein sequence, shown with its most common DNA and genes. These V and J calls derive from TCRdb rather than the authors' analysis. The sample includes about 610,000 distinct CDR3 sequences, with about 14% observed a single time. The ten largest account for roughly 4.3% of the sample.

Overall results and qualifications from the work: A model built on a 13 V-J signature distinguished ophthalmopathy from stable hyperthyroidism, reaching roughly 88% sensitivity and 81% to 83% specificity in cross-validation and 80%/75% in testing. Most expanded thyroid clonotypes (frequency above 0.001) were also detected in blood, a finding suggesting that blood repertoires may reflect thyroid immune responses. In validation, the model predicted progression to ophthalmopathy with roughly 70% sensitivity and approximately 78% specificity, a median of 6.5 months before onset. Sample size was not statistically predetermined, and investigators were not blinded to group allocation.

In the ophthalmopathy patients, disease was moderately to severely active, with a Clinical Activity Score of 3 or more, a NOSPECS grade of 4 or more, and a duration of less than 3 months. Exclusion was applied to patients with uncontrolled infections, other autoimmune diseases, pregnancy or lactation. Diagnoses were established on the basis of clinical symptoms, serum thyroxine and TRAb, thyroid ultrasound, and orbital computed tomography. PBMCs were separated from approximately 10 ml of fresh peripheral blood using Ficoll-Paque density gradient centrifugation. Trizol reagent was used to extract total RNA, and RNA quality was then checked on an Agilent 2100 Bioanalyzer.

The rearrangement joined TRBV4-1 to TRBJ1-5, with no confidently assigned D gene. Sequencing input: blood. This TCR came from a woman in her thirties or forties with Graves' ophthalmopathy. The nucleotide sequence reads TGCGCCAGCAGCCAAGGAAGCGGGAATCAGCCCCAGCATTTT. This gives the protein CASSQGSGNQPQHF.